This T cell receptor beta chain was recorded in a study of T cells in Graves' hyperthyroidism and ophthalmopathy. This CDR3 has 14 amino acids. Germline values: CDR1 SGHTS, CDR2 YDEGEE. Trimming took off 2 bases at V and 8 bases at J, with 13 bases between the two ends. RNA transcripts yielded amplified TCR beta CDR3 regions. RT-PCR in the first round (using the HTBI primer set) targeted the TCR CDR3. TCRdb called the multiplex PCR reads again in MiXCR, with one record for every CDR3 protein. In the table there are a few hundred thousand distinct CDR3 sequences, about 15% of which are singletons. Any patient presenting with uncontrolled infection, other autoimmune disease, pregnancy or lactation was left out. This sample holds PBMCs from 8 to 10 ml fresh peripheral blood.

The sequence derives from a woman in her twenties or thirties with Graves' hyperthyroidism. What was sequenced was blood. The chain has TRBV5-8 and TRBJ1-4; no firm D call. The CDR3 nucleotides read TGTGCCAGCAGCTTATTATCTGAAGCAGAAAAACTGTTTTTT. Its protein is CASSLLSEAEKLFF.